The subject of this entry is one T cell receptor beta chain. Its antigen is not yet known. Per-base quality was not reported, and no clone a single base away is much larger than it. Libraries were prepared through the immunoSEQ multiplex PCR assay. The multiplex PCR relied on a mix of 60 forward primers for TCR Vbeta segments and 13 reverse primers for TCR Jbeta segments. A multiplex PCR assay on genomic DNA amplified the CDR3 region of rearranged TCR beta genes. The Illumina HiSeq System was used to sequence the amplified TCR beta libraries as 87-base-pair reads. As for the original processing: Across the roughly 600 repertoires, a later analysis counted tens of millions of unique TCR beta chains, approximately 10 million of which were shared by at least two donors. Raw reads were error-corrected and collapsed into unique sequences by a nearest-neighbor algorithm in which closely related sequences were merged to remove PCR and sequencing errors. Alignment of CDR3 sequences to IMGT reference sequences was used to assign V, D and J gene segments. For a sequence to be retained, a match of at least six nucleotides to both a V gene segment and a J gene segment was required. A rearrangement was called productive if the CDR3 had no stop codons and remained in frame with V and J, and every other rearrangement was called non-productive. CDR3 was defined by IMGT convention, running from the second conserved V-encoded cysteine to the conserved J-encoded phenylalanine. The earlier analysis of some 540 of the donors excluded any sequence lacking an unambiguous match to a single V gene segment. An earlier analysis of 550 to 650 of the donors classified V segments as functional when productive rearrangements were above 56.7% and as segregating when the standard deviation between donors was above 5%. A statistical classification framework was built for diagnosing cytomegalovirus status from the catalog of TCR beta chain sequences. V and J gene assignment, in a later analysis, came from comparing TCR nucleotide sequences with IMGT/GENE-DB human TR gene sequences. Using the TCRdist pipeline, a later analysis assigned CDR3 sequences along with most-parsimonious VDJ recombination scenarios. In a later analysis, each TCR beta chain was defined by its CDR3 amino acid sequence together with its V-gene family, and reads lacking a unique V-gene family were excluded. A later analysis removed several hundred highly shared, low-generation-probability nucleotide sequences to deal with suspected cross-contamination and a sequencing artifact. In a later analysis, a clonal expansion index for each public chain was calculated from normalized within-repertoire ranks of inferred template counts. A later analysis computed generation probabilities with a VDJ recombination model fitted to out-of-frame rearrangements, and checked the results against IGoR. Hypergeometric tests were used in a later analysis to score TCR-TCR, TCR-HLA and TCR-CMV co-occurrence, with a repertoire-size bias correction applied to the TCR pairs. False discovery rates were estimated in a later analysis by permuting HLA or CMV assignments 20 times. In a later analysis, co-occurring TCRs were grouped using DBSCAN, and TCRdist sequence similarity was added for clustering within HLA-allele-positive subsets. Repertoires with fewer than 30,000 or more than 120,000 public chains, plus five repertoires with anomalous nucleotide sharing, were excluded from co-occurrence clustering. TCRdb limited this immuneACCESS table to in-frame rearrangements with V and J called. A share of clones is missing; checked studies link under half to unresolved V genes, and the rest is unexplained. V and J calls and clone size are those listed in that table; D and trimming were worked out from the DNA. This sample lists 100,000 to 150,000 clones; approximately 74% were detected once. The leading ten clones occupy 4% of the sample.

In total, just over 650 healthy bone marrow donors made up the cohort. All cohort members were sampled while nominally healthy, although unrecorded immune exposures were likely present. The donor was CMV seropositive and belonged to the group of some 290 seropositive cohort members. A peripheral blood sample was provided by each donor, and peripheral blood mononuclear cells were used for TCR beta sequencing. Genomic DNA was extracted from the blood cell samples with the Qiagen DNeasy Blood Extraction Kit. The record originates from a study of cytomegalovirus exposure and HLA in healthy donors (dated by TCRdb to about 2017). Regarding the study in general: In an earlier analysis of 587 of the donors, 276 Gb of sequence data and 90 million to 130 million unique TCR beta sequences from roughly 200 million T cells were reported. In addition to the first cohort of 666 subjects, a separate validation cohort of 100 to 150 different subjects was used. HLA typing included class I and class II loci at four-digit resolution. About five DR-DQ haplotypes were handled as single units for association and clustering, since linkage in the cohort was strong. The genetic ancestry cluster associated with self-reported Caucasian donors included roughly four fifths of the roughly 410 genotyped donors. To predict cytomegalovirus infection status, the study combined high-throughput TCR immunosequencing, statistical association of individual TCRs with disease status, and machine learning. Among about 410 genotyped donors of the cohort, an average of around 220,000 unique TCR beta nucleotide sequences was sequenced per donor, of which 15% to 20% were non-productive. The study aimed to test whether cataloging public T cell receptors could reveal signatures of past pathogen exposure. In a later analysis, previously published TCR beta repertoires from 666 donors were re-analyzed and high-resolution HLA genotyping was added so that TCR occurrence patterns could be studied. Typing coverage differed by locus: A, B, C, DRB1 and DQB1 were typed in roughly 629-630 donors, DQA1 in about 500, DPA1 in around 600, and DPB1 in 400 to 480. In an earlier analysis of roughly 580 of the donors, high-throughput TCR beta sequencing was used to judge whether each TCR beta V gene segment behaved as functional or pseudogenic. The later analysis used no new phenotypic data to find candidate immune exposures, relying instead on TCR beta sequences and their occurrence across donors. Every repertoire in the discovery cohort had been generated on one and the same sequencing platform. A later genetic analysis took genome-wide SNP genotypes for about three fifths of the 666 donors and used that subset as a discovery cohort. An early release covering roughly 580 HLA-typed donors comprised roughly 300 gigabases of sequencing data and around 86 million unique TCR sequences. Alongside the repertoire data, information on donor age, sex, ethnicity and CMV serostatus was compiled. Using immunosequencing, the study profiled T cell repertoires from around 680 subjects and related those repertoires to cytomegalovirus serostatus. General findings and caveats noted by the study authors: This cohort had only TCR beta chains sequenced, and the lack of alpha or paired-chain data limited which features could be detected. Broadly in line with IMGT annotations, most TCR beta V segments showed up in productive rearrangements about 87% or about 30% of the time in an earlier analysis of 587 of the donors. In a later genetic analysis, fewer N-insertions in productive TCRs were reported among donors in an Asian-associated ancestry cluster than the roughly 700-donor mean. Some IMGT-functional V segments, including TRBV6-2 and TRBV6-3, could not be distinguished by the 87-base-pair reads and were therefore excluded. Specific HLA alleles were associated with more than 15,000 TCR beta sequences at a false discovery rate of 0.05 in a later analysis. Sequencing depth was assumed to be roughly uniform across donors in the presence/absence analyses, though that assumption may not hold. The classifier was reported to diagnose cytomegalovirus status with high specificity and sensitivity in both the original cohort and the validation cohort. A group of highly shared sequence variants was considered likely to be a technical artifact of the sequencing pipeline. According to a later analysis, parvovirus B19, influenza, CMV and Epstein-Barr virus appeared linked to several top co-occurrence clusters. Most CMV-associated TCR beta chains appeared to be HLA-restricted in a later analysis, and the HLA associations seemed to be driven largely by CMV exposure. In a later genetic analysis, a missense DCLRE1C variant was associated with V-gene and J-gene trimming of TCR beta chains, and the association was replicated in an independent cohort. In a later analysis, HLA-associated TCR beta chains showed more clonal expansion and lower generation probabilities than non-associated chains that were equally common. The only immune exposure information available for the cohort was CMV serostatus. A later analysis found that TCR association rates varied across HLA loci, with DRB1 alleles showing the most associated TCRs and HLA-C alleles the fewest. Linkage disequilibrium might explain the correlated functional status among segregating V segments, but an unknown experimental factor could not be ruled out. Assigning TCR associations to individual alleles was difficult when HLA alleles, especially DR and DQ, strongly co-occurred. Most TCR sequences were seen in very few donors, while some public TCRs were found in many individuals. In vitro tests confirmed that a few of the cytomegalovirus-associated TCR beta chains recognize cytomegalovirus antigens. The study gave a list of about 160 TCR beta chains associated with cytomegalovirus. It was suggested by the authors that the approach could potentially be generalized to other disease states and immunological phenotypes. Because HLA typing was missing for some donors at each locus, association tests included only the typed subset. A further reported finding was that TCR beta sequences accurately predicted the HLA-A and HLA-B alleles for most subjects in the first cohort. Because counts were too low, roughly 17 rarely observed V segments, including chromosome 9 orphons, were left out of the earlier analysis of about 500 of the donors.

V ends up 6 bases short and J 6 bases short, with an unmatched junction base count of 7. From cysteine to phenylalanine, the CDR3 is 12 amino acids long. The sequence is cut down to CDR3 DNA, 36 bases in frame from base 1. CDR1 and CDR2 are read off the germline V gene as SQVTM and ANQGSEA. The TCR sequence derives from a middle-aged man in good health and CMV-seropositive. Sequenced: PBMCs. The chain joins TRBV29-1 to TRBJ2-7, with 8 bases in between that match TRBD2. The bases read TGCAGCGTGGGTAGCGGGATCTCCGAGCAGTACTTC. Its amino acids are CSVGSGISEQYF.